This T cell receptor (beta chain) is from a study of regulatory T cells in long-lasting Graves disease. Study-level information: Antithyroid drugs had been taken by newly diagnosed Graves' patients for under 3 months. General study results and limits: Persistent Graves' cases showed lower TCR diversity than newly diagnosed cases.

This clonotype was recorded at least ten times. The antigen remains unidentified. V lost 5 bases and J 1 base, leaving 25 bases between the germline ends. Germline lookup yields CDR1 KGHDR and CDR2 SFDVKD. The CDR3 totals 19 residues. Arm-PCR of CDR3 regions and iRepertoire HTBI primers were used to build TCR beta libraries. MiXCR, run by TCRdb on the multiplex PCR reads, gives a single entry per CDR3 protein. Of 400,000 to 550,000 distinct CDR3 sequences listed, 15% are singletons. Time point here: newly diagnosed GD, antithyroid drugs for less than 3 months. PBMC RNA was the source of the TCR library. The sample was also reused in another study, on T cells in Graves' hyperthyroidism and ophthalmopathy. That paper adds: The model identified upcoming ophthalmopathy a median approximately six months ahead of onset.

The J gene is TRBJ2-5, the V gene TRBV24-1, with D perhaps being TRBD1 or TRBD2 (5 bases each). The sample here was peripheral blood mononuclear cells (PBMCs), taken at new diagnosis, from a patient treated with antithyroid drugs. The sequence was obtained from a woman under 40 with Graves disease. This CDR3 reads CATSGFPSGPFHSQETQYF. The CDR3 coding sequence is TGTGCCACCAGTGGATTCCCCTCGGGACCCTTCCATTCCCAAGAGACCCAGTACTTC.